This T cell receptor beta chain derives from a study of PD-1 blockade in classical Hodgkin lymphoma. Study-wide findings and caveats: Lower baseline TCR diversity marked trial partial responders and progressors. Newly diagnosed patients had baseline TCR diversity that was reportedly lower than that of healthy donors. Only CD4+ TCR diversity, not CD8+, had risen significantly by C4D1.

Data came from immunoSEQ multiplex PCR; TCRdb stores just in-frame clones and leaves some out. The data show fewer than 90,000 clones, approximately 88% seen once. This clone was seen a handful of times. Its specificity is not known. Each of the patients experienced relapse following autologous stem cell transplantation, and their brentuximab vedotin exposure differed. Best overall response was complete response, partial response or progressive disease in these relapsed/refractory classical Hodgkin lymphoma patients. The CDR3 runs to 17 residues. CDR1 is SGHNT and CDR2 is YYREEE in the germline V gene (reference sequence). Trimming removed 2 bases from V and 5 bases from J; junction bases left unmatched: 13.

This TCR derives from a human donor with classical Hodgkin lymphoma. The chain couples TRBV5-4 to TRBJ2-5, with 9 bases aligning to TRBD2. The source material was peripheral blood mononuclear cells (PBMCs), sampled at baseline. CDR3 in amino acids: CASSLQPNRLAEETQYF. DNA for the CDR3: TGTGCCAGCAGCTTACAACCGAACCGACTAGCGGAGGAGACCCAGTACTTC.